This TCR beta chain appears in the sequencing data of a study of T cells in Graves' hyperthyroidism and ophthalmopathy. TCR beta CDR3 region amplification was performed from RNA transcripts. HTBI primers were employed in a first-round RT-PCR of the TCR CDR3. One entry per CDR3 protein results from TCRdb running MiXCR on the multiplex PCR reads. The sample consists of about 560,000 distinct CDR3 sequences, 16% of them appearing once. Findings and caveats of the study: The majority of expanded thyroid clonotypes above 0.001 also appeared in blood. A model of 13 V-J pairs discriminated ophthalmopathy from stable hyperthyroidism.

The CDR3 consists of 15 residues. Germline V lookup: CDR1 SQVTM, CDR2 ANQGSEA. Trimming took 3 bases from V and 2 from J, leaving 16 bases between them. Across 18 months, stable Graves' hyperthyroidism was marked by no progression to ophthalmopathy. Using more than 7.5 ml of fresh peripheral blood, PBMCs were prepared. This clonotype was detected many times. Antigen specificity is unknown. Specimen: blood. The genes are TRBV29-1 and TRBJ2-5, with unresolved D. The receptor's source is a woman in her late teens or twenties with Graves' hyperthyroidism. CDR3 coding DNA: TGCAGCGTTGAGGTACACCCGGGTACACAAGAGACCCAGTACTTC. This encodes CSVEVHPGTQETQYF.